The 30 T cell receptor beta chains given below trace back to one sample, sequenced in a study of T cells after posttransplantation cyclophosphamide. TCRdb's copy holds only in-frame clones and misses some; the assay was immunoSEQ multiplex PCR. The sample holds 35,000 to 40,000 clones, and no clone turns up only once. Source material: PBMCs. All receptors derive from a young man in good health and a related stem cell transplant donor.

This clone was found many times. J is TRBJ1-6 and V is TRBV28; TRBD1 matches 12 bases. V gave up 3 bases and J gave up 10 bases; unmatched junction bases: 10. This CDR3 is built from 17 residues. The V gene's germline CDR1 is MDHEN and CDR2 SYDVKM. The CDR3 bases are TGTGCCAGCAGTTTGCCGGGACAGGGGGCGCTTGCCTCACCCCTCCACTTT. This gives the protein CASSLPGQGALASPLHF.

This clone was detected ten times or more. V is TRBV5-4 and J is TRBJ1-5, with 7 bases identical to TRBD1. V was pared by 1 base and J by 5 bases, with 9 bases of the junction left unmatched. CDR3 size: 16 residues. Germline lookup yields CDR1 SGHNT and CDR2 YYREEE (reference sequence). In DNA form, the CDR3 reads TGTGCCAGCAGCTTGAGCCCAGGGGGGCCAGATCAGCCCCAGCATTTT. It is translated as CASSLSPGGPDQPQHF.

The sample holds many counts of this clone. Here the CDR3 reads CASSDKPGGGADTQYF. The CDR3 DNA follows: TGTGCCAGCAGTGACAAGCCGGGCGGGGGGGCAGATACGCAGTATTTT. V gene TRBV6-4 combines with J gene TRBJ2-3, with 9 bases aligning to TRBD2. The V gene's germline CDR1 is MRHNA and CDR2 SNTAGT. The CDR3 spans 16 residues. Losses at the gene ends were 2 bases for V and 4 bases for J; bases not matched to a gene: 7.

This clone was found many times. The gene calls are TRBV6-1 and TRBJ1-4; 8 bases align to TRBD1. V was clipped by 1 base and J by 7 bases; unmatched bases: 8. Germline CDR1 reads MNHNS; CDR2 reads SASEGT. The CDR3 has 16 amino acids. CDR3 nucleotide sequence: TGTGCCAGCAGTGAAGTGCTAGGACAGGGTGGTGAAAAACTGTTTTTT. Translating gives CASSEVLGQGGEKLFF.

In its sample, this clone was seen many times. The chain uses TRBV11-3 and TRBJ2-2; D is ambiguous. CDR3 size: 14 residues. V was clipped by 4 bases and J by 0 bases, with 6 bases between them. CDR1 is SGHNT, CDR2 YENEEA, per germline. The CDR3 is CASSYQSNTGELFF. As DNA, the CDR3 is TGTGCCAGCAGCTACCAGTCGAACACCGGGGAGCTGTTTTTT.

This clone was seen at least ten times. This chain joins TRBV7-9 and TRBJ2-3; D might be TRBD1 (6 bases). V gave up 1 base and J gave up 5 bases, with 13 bases separating them. The CDR3 loop spans 15 amino acids. Germline values: CDR1 SEHNR, CDR2 FQNEAQ (reference sequence). CDR3 in DNA: TGTGCCAGCAGCTTAGGTCAGGGGTTTGGAGATACGCAGTATTTT. It is translated as CASSLGQGFGDTQYF. Full variable domain (outside the CDR3, taken from reference TRBV7-9 and TRBJ2-3): DTGVSQNPRHKITKRGQNVTFRCDPISEHNRLYWYRQTLGQGPEFLTYFQNEAQLEKSRLLSDRFSAERPKGSFSTLEIQRTEQGDSAMYLCASSLGQGFGDTQYFGPGTRLTVL.

This clone came up many times. The V gene is TRBV13, the J gene TRBJ1-1; a weak D match, TRBD1 (6 bases). The germline V gene has CDR1 PRHDT and CDR2 FYEKMQ (reference sequence). The CDR3 is made up of 13 amino acids. V lost 5 bases and J lost 1, with 8 bases in between. Here the CDR3 DNA reads TGTGCCAGCAGCCGGACAGAGAACACTGAAGCTTTCTTT. Encoded protein: CASSRTENTEAFF. Looking up the rest from reference TRBV13 and TRBJ1-1 gives the full variable domain: AAGVIQSPRHLIKEKRETATLKCYPIPRHDTVYWYQQGPGQDPQFLISFYEKMQSDKGSIPDRFSAQQFSDYHSELNMSSLELGDSALYFCASSRTENTEAFFGQGTRLTVV.

This clone has at least ten counts. The genes are TRBV28 and TRBJ2-2; D possibly corresponds to TRBD2 (6 bases). The ends were cut back, 6 bases at V and 6 bases at J, with 14 bases in the middle. Per the germline V gene, CDR1 is MDHEN and CDR2 is SYDVKM. CDR3 length: 14 amino acids. The CDR3 sequence is CASRSSGQSGELFF. As DNA, the CDR3 is TGTGCCAGCAGGAGCAGCGGGCAATCCGGGGAGCTGTTTTTT.

This clone was observed many times. An end of the junction differs from the germline gene, which may be a read error. The chain recombines TRBV19 with TRBJ2-1, with D unresolved. CDR3 length: 13 amino acids. Germline CDR1 reads LNHDA; CDR2 reads SQIVND (reference sequence). CDR3 residues: CASSIASYDEQFF. CDR3 nucleotides: TGTGCCAGTAGTATAGCCTCCTACGATGAGCAGTTCTTC.

This clone was picked up many times. The chain has TRBV13 and TRBJ2-6; TRBD2 matches at 8 bases. This CDR3 is built from 21 residues. V lost 2 bases and J lost 0; bases outside the gene matches: 15. Germline CDR1 reads PRHDT; CDR2 reads FYEKMQ (reference sequence). The CDR3 loop reads CASSLLTGGPRGSSGANVLTF. In DNA, the CDR3 is TGTGCCAGCAGCTTATTAACGGGGGGGCCGCGAGGAAGCTCTGGGGCCAACGTCCTGACTTTC. The whole variable domain, remainder taken from reference TRBV13 and TRBJ2-6, is AAGVIQSPRHLIKEKRETATLKCYPIPRHDTVYWYQQGPGQDPQFLISFYEKMQSDKGSIPDRFSAQQFSDYHSELNMSSLELGDSALYFCASSLLTGGPRGSSGANVLTFGAGSRLTVL.

This clone was seen a handful of times. CDR3 residues: CASGLGTTNTGELFF. CDR3 DNA: TGTGCTAGTGGTTTGGGGACTACGAACACCGGGGAGCTGTTTTTT. The rearrangement uses TRBV12-5 and TRBJ2-2; maybe TRBD2 (6 bases). Trimming left V 1 base short and J 0 bases short, with 6 bases between. The germline V gene encodes CDR1 LGHNT and CDR2 FRNRAP. This CDR3 comprises 15 residues.

This clone was observed many times. V and J are TRBV5-1 and TRBJ2-7, with D possibly being TRBD1 (6 bases). This CDR3 comprises 14 residues. Trimming shortened V by 0 bases and J by 5 bases, and 12 bases separated the two germline ends. Per the germline V gene, CDR1 is SGHRS and CDR2 is YFSETQ. As DNA, the CDR3 is TGCGCCAGCAGCTTGGGAGGACAGTCTCACGAGCAGTACTTC. Amino acid sequence: CASSLGGQSHEQYF.

There are many counts of this clone. The chain recombines TRBV24-1 with TRBJ2-7; 8 nucleotides line up with TRBD2. Germline V CDR1 and CDR2: KGHDR, SFDVKD. This CDR3 comprises 16 residues. Unmatched junction bases numbered 8, after V lost 0 bases and J lost 5 bases. The DNA of the CDR3 is TGTGCCACCAGTGATTTGTTACGGGCCGGGGGGGACGAGCAGTACTTC. This gives the protein CATSDLLRAGGDEQYF.

This clone appeared many times. The chain is built from TRBV24-1 and TRBJ2-7; possible D gene TRBD1, 5 bases. CDR1 KGHDR and CDR2 SFDVKD come from the germline V gene. The CDR3 totals 14 residues. V was clipped by 2 bases and J by 5 bases, with 12 bases between them. CDR3 loop: CATSDYPGPDEQYF. The CDR3 DNA follows: TGTGCCACCAGTGATTACCCAGGGCCGGACGAGCAGTACTTC.

This clone was counted only a few times. This chain uses TRBV5-4 with TRBJ2-5; 7 bases map to TRBD1. V gave up 4 bases and J gave up 4 bases; unmatched junction bases: 1. CDR1 is SGHNT, CDR2 YYREEE, per germline (reference sequence). The CDR3 is made up of 12 amino acids. CDR3 coding DNA: TGTGCCAGCAGCAGGGACAGAGAGACCCAGTACTTC. This gives the protein CASSRDRETQYF.

J is TRBJ2-3 and V is TRBV7-3, with D possibly matching TRBD2 (6 bases). V lost 5 bases, J lost 3 bases, and 15 bases lay in between. The CDR3 runs 15 residues. Germline lookup yields CDR1 SGHTA and CDR2 FQGTGA. The CDR3 coding sequence is TGTGCCAGCAGCCCCACGGGGGTAGAAACAGATACGCAGTATTTT. Residues: CASSPTGVETDTQYF.

This clone has just a few counts. The chain joins TRBV6-6 to TRBJ2-6; D is unclear. The germline V and J ends were trimmed by 6 bases and 0 bases, with 9 bases remaining between them. There are 15 residues in the CDR3. Germline V gives CDR1 MNHNY, CDR2 SVGAGI (reference sequence). CDR3 coding DNA: TGTGCCAGCAGAAATCACGGCTCTGGGGCCAACGTCCTGACTTTC. Residues: CASRNHGSGANVLTF.

This clone has at least ten counts. V usage is TRBV10-3 and J usage is TRBJ2-1; TRBD1 matches at 8 bases. Germline assignment: CDR1 ENHRY and CDR2 SYGVKD. This CDR3 comprises 16 residues. V was clipped by 6 bases and J by 3 bases; unmatched bases: 10. Here the CDR3 reads CAISLGTGDVYNEQFF. The DNA of the CDR3 is TGTGCCATCAGCCTCGGGACAGGTGATGTCTACAATGAGCAGTTCTTC.

The gene calls are TRBV4-1 and TRBJ2-5; D perhaps matches TRBD2 (6 bases). Trimming removed 0 bases from V and 1 base from J, with 15 bases in between. CDR3 length equals 17 residues. In germline, CDR1 is MGHRA, CDR2 YSYEKL. CDR3 loop: CASSQEGGGGSQETQYF. The CDR3 coding sequence is TGCGCCAGCAGCCAAGAGGGGGGTGGTGGGAGCCAAGAGACCCAGTACTTC.

The sample holds many counts of this clone. This chain uses TRBV24-1 with TRBJ1-2; TRBD1 matches at 8 bases. Trimming cost V 9 bases and J 4 bases; bases outside gene matches: 3. Looked up from germline, CDR1 is KGHDR and CDR2 is SFDVKD. The CDR3 has 12 residues. For the CDR3, the DNA is TGTGCCACCCGAGACAGGGGCTATGGCTACACCTTC. Translation: CATRDRGYGYTF.

This clone has a count of ten or more. The chain combines TRBV27 with TRBJ1-2; possibly TRBD1 for D (6 bases). The V end was cut by 4 bases, the J end by 4 bases, with 10 bases between. The CDR3 length is 13 residues. CDR1 and CDR2 (germline): MNHEY, SMNVEV (reference sequence). Here the CDR3 reads CASSSADSYGYTF. CDR3 DNA sequence: TGTGCCAGCAGTTCCGCGGACAGCTATGGCTACACCTTC.

This clone was detected only a few times. This chain joins TRBV28 and TRBJ2-6; 11 bases are a match to TRBD1. CDR1 MDHEN and CDR2 SYDVKM come from the germline V gene. The CDR3 has 18 residues. The J segment lost 1 base and the V segment lost 1 base, leaving 3 bases of the junction unmatched. DNA of the CDR3: TGTGCCAGCAGTTTATACGGACAGGGGGCGTCTGGGGCCAACGTCCTGACTTTC. Its translation is CASSLYGQGASGANVLTF.

This clone was observed many times. The V and J genes are TRBV6-1 and TRBJ1-5; a weak D match, TRBD1 (5 bases). CDR1 is MNHNS and CDR2 is SASEGT in the germline V gene. The CDR3 length is 15 residues. The V and J ends lost 5 bases and 6 bases respectively, with 17 bases between them. CDR3 sequence: CASSPTSGSGQPQHF. In nucleotides, the CDR3 is TGTGCCAGCAGTCCGACATCAGGGTCCGGTCAGCCCCAGCATTTT.

Many counts were recorded for this clone. This rearrangement joins TRBV18 to TRBJ2-3, with 8 bases identical to TRBD2. The V and J ends lost 0 bases and 6 bases, in that order; junction bases with no gene match: 5. The CDR3 length is 15 residues. The germline V gene encodes CDR1 KGHSH and CDR2 LQKENI. This CDR3 reads CASSPPGLGVDTQYF. CDR3 DNA sequence: TGTGCCAGCTCACCACCGGGACTAGGAGTGGATACGCAGTATTTT.

This clone was recorded at least ten times. The rearrangement links TRBV19 to TRBJ2-3; D may be TRBD1 (7 bases). Germline values: CDR1 LNHDA, CDR2 SQIVND (reference sequence). V was shortened by 3 bases and J by 5 bases, with 21 bases between the two germline ends. The CDR3 is made up of 17 amino acids. CDR3 in DNA: TGTGCCAGTAGTATTGGGTTGGAGGGCAGGGGGAGAGATACGCAGTATTTT. This codes for CASSIGLEGRGRDTQYF.

This clone was counted at least ten times. This CDR3 is CASSLKQTHPLNTEAFF. The CDR3 DNA sequence: TGTGCCAGCAGCTTAAAACAGACCCACCCTTTGAACACTGAAGCTTTCTTT. The gene calls are TRBV7-8 and TRBJ1-1; D unclear. The CDR3 has 17 amino acids. The germline V gene encodes CDR1 SGHVS and CDR2 FQNEAQ. With 2 bases removed from V and 0 bases from J, the gap between germline ends came to 16 bases.

V and J are TRBV6-1 and TRBJ2-5; D possibly corresponds to TRBD2 (7 bases). With 2 bases removed from V and 5 bases from J, the gap between germline ends came to 15 bases. The CDR3 has 15 residues. Germline-derived CDR1 and CDR2 are MNHNS and SASEGT. The CDR3 is CASSEKEGGRETQYF. For the CDR3, the DNA is TGTGCCAGCAGTGAAAAGGAGGGGGGGAGGGAGACCCAGTACTTC.

The rearrangement links TRBV29-1 to TRBJ2-7, with TRBD1 matching 9 bases. J was trimmed by 5 bases and V by 1 base; bases with no gene match: 12. The CDR3 contains 16 residues. Germline V gene lookup returns CDR1 SQVTM and CDR2 ANQGSEA. The CDR3 loop reads CSVEGTGTGRFNEQYF. In DNA, the CDR3 is TGCAGCGTTGAAGGTACAGGGACAGGGAGGTTCAACGAGCAGTACTTC.

This clone has a handful of counts. The CDR3 nucleotides read TGTGCCAGCAGTTTAGGGCAACCCCTCAATCAGCCCCAGCATTTT. Its protein is CASSLGQPLNQPQHF. The chain has TRBV28 and TRBJ1-5; D uncertain. Deletions cut 2 bases from V and 3 bases from J, with 11 bases between. CDR1 and CDR2 (germline): MDHEN, SYDVKM. The length of the CDR3 is 15 residues. Full variable domain (remainder filled in from reference TRBV28 and TRBJ1-5): DVKVTQSSRYLVKRTGEKVFLECVQDMDHENMFWYRQDPGLGLRLIYFSYDVKMKEKGDIPEGYSVSREKKERFSLILESASTNQTSMYLCASSLGQPLNQPQHFGDGTRLSIL.

This clone was seen repeatedly, ten times or more. V usage is TRBV24-1 and J usage is TRBJ1-2, with D perhaps matching TRBD1 (6 bases). The CDR3 consists of 13 residues. Per the germline V gene, CDR1 is KGHDR and CDR2 is SFDVKD. The ends were cut back, 5 bases at V and 8 bases at J, with 14 bases in the middle. CDR3 DNA: TGTGCCACCAGTGGCCAGGACAGTAAAGGCTACACCTTC. It yields the protein CATSGQDSKGYTF.